These T cell receptor beta chains were read from a single sample in a study of shared clonotypes between healthy human individuals. Generated by immunoSEQ multiplex PCR, the TCRdb table keeps only in-frame clones and is missing some. The data show approximately 1.9 million clones, with just over 90% seen just once and around 1.8% held by the top ten. The sequencing input was naive CD8+ T cells from PBMCs. Receptors were obtained from a man between 18 and 35 years old in good health. Some clones in this sample may be carry-over from other donors' samples. CDR3s leave out the opening cysteine and the closing phenylalanine or tryptophan.

v_gene	j_gene	CDR3aa
TRBV6-6	TRBJ2-2	ASSYGLHTGELF
TRBV7-6	TRBJ2-2	ASSPFQPGGSNTGELF
TRBV5-5	TRBJ1-4	ASSLEAPGRREKLF
TRBV6-5	TRBJ1-1	ASGDRGYEAF
TRBV27	TRBJ2-4	ASSKGGGPSLAKNIQY
TRBV7-9	TRBJ2-5	ASSLVGETQY
TRBV6-5	TRBJ1-4	ASRYRDPLTNEKLF
TRBV5-1	TRBJ2-1	ASSLGDRATYNEQF
TRBV27	TRBJ1-1	ASSSFRGGTEAF
TRBV6-5	TRBJ2-1	ASEEHTLYNEQF
TRBV5-6	TRBJ2-7	ASSLQLAGPTYEQY
TRBV6-1	TRBJ2-2	ASPRGGELF
TRBV6-1	TRBJ2-7	ASQWEGRPYEQY
TRBV7-2	TRBJ2-7	ASSLISIYEQY
TRBV28	TRBJ2-5	ASSLSAGAETQY
TRBV7-9	TRBJ2-1	ASVGGGSWSNEQF
TRBV7-2	TRBJ2-5	ASSLEGRARLEETQY
TRBV7-9	TRBJ1-1	ACRSGGIVAF
TRBV28	TRBJ2-7	ASSTGQGAYEQY
TRBV27	TRBJ1-1	ASSTGQGAQTF
TRBV7-9	TRBJ2-7	ASLREDNYEQY
TRBV29-1	TRBJ2-7	SGRSGQGSEQY
TRBV9	TRBJ2-3	ASSVSGVGTDTQY
TRBV10-3	TRBJ2-5	AISESRGETQY
TRBV29-1	TRBJ1-3	SVAGGGHGNTIY
TRBV7-9	TRBJ2-7	ASSSNNRDLYEQY
TRBV6-1	TRBJ2-7	ASSGRDRGRPISYEQY
TRBV29-1	TRBJ2-1	SGMTGAYNEQF
TRBV25-1	TRBJ2-5	ASSTYGGGGETQY
TRBV28	TRBJ2-3	ASSLWSSGRTDTQY
TRBV27	TRBJ2-7	ASSTGPTIEQY
TRBV5-6	TRBJ2-1	ASSLIRSEQF
TRBV6-5	TRBJ2-7	ASSTRTEVAYEQY
TRBV28	TRBJ1-1	ASSFLAPNTEAF
TRBV7-9	TRBJ1-1	ASSLEGFAF
TRBV5-1	TRBJ1-1	ASSLGTGVTEAF
TRBV28	TRBJ2-7	ASSGQGEASYEQY
TRBV29-1	TRBJ1-2	SVHPGKMGYT
TRBV18	TRBJ2-1	ASSRIGGIGDEQF
TRBV19	TRBJ2-7	ASSIFGGNYEQY
TRBV27	TRBJ2-7	ASSPVRVAGLDEQY
TRBV2	TRBJ2-1	ASSGGTNNEQF
TRBV6-5	TRBJ1-6	ASSYRPPDSPLH
TRBV28	TRBJ2-5	ASSSSGVDSGRNQETQY
TRBV2	TRBJ1-1	ASSSPGQGNTEAF
TRBV4-1	TRBJ2-2	ASSPRWGQSGELF
TRBV28	TRBJ2-7	ATERGNSYEQY
TRBV25-1	TRBJ2-1	ASSEYQTTEQF
TRBV7-2	TRBJ1-1	ASSLFPEAF
TRBV28	TRBJ2-5	ASSFTLTGWETQY
TRBV7-9	TRBJ2-2	ASSLRTGRPEELF
TRBV10-3	TRBJ2-7	AISESLLAGGLISYEQY
TRBV6-6	TRBJ2-2	ASSLAPQFTGELF
TRBV2	TRBJ2-5	ASSRASGNQETQY
TRBV7-9	TRBJ2-7	ASSSPASYEQY
TRBV10-3	TRBJ1-4	ATKTAETEGSSNEKLF
TRBV4-3	TRBJ1-1	ASSQPTGTGNTEAF
TRBV11-3	TRBJ2-2	ASSSRRAESGTGELF
TRBV2	TRBJ2-3	ASTTPSGDTDTQY